The present TCR beta chain was sequenced within a study of T cells in localized non-small cell lung cancer. V was clipped by 0 bases and J by 14 bases; unmatched bases: 7. Germline CDR1 reads PRHDT; CDR2 reads FYEKMQ (reference sequence). The CDR3 contains 14 residues. Sequencing was performed with immunoSEQ multiplex PCR; in TCRdb, only in-frame clones are kept and a portion is missing. The repertoire has around 91,000 clones, roughly 86% of them found once; the top ten carry about 16%. The rearrangement joins TRBV13 to TRBJ2-3; 11 positions agree with TRBD2. Source: peripheral blood, taken before any cancer treatment. The sequence came from a man aged 35-69 years with stage I squamous cell lung carcinoma. The chain's CDR3 is CASSLGASGGPGYF. In nucleotides, the CDR3 is TGTGCCAGCAGCTTAGGGGCTAGCGGGGGGCCCGGGTATTTT.